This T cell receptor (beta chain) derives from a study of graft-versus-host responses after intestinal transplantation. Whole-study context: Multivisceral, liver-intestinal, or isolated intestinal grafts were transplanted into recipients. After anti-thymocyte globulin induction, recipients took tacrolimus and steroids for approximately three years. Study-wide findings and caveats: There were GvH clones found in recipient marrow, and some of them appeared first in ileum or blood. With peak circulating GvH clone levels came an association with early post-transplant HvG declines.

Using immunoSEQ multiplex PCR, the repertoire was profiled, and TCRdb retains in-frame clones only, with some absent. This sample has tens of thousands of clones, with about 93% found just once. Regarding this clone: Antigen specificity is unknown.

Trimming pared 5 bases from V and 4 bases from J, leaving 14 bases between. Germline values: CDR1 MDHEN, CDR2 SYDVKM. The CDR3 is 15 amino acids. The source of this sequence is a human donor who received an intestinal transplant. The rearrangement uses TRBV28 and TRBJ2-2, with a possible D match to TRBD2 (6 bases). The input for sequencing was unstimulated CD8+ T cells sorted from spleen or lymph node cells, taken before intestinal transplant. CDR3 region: CASSSSGLFTGELFF. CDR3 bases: TGTGCCAGCAGTAGCTCGGGACTGTTCACCGGGGAGCTGTTTTTT.